The subject of this entry is one TCR beta chain. Its antigen remains unidentified. No base-level quality is on record; no much larger clone is a single base apart. These data belong to a study of blood T cell repertoires in COVID-19 (TCRdb year 2020). A note on the overall study: The collaborator samples originated in the United States, Italy and Spain and spanned the acute and convalescent phases of COVID-19. Samples were obtained from the ongoing ImmuneRACE study (first 160 participants) and from 1,000 to 1,500 subjects provided by 6 global collaborators. HLA class I and class II types, where available, came from metadata supplied by the sample provider rather than from assay-based typing. Sample metadata almost always included a de-identified subject ID, COVID-19 status, age in years and sex. Subjects who had been exposed to COVID-19, were actively infected with it, or had recovered from it provided the deeply sampled blood TCRbeta repertoires that made up the dataset. The prospective study material was composed of cDNA or gDNA derived from T cells, B-cell-depleted T cells, or PBMCs. A freely available public database, intended as a resource for researchers studying the immune response to SARS-CoV-2, is where the repertoires were released. Here is what the overall study found, with its caveats: Clinical and demographic metadata were provided uncurated, with the amount varying by source and participant.

TCRbeta CDR3 regions were amplified from genomic DNA using the immunoSEQ Assay, a bias-controlled multiplex PCR. As for the authors' bioinformatics: The number of nucleated cells in each sample was estimated from the amplification of reference gene primers within the assay. To quantify the absolute abundance of each unique TCRbeta CDR3 rearrangement, sequence reads were collapsed and filtered. Productive Simpson clonality was computed per sample as the square root of Simpson's diversity index over productive rearrangements. This immuneACCESS table, as held by TCRdb, lists in-frame sequences with V and J called but not all clones. Of the missing ones, under half trace to an unresolved V gene in checked studies; the others have no known cause. The DNA gave D and trimming, while V, J and clone size come from that table. A total of 150,000 or so clones appear in this sample, about four fifths of them only once. The ten most abundant clones make up roughly 15% of the sample.

V loses 7 bases at its end and J loses 4 bases; junction bases beyond the gene matches: 4. The CDR3 has 13 amino acids, counting the end cysteine and phenylalanine. Of all the DNA, just the CDR3 is kept, 39 bases in frame from base 1. Whole blood was collected in K2EDTA tubes by collaborating institutions according to the institutions' own protocols. For TCRbeta analysis, collaborators shipped samples in one of three forms: frozen whole blood, isolated PBMCs, or DNA extracted from either of those sample types. The sequence links TRBV12-3 or TRBV12-4 to TRBJ1-2, with 9 bases in between that match TRBD1. The sequence was collected from a human donor with acute or convalescent COVID-19. The donor label of this sample is uncertain. The specimen was peripheral blood. The CDR3 corresponds to CASTEDRGYGYTF. The base sequence is TGTGCCAGCACCGAGGACAGGGGCTATGGCTACACCTTC.